One sample yielded the 29 T cell receptor beta chains listed below, sequenced in a study of cytomegalovirus exposure and HLA in healthy donors. 60 Vbeta and 13 Jbeta primers were used in PCR. Generated by immunoSEQ multiplex PCR, the TCRdb table keeps only in-frame clones and is missing some. The sample holds hundreds of thousands of clones, 75% to 90% seen once. Sequenced material: PBMCs. These TCRs come from a boy under 10 years old in good health and CMV-seronegative.

This clone was counted between two and nine times. V gene TRBV2 combines with J gene TRBJ2-1, with 9 bases fitting TRBD2. Germline lookup yields CDR1 SNHLY and CDR2 FYNNEI. CDR3 length equals 13 residues. V lost 7 bases to trimming and J lost 5 bases; unmatched junction nucleotides: 3. The CDR3 spells CASIAGADNEQFF. In DNA form, the CDR3 reads TGTGCCAGCATAGCGGGGGCGGACAATGAGCAGTTCTTC.

This clone was picked up a small number of times. This chain joins TRBV29-1 and TRBJ1-1; a possible D gene is TRBD1 (6 bases). The ends were cut back, 4 bases at V and 1 base at J, with 13 bases in the middle. The CDR3 loop spans 14 amino acids. Germline lookup yields CDR1 SQVTM and CDR2 ANQGSEA. The CDR3 nucleotides read TGCAGCGTTGTCGGGGGGGCAGGGAACACTGAAGCTTTCTTT. Amino acid sequence: CSVVGGAGNTEAFF.

With regard to this clone: This CDR3 is also generated by other DNA sequences in the sample. The V call is TRBV6-5, the J call TRBJ1-6; 8 bases agree with TRBD1. The junction had 5 bases not matched to a gene; V was cut back by 0 bases and J by 10 bases. Germline V gene sequence: CDR1 MNHEY, CDR2 SVGAGI. The CDR3 loop spans 15 amino acids. The CDR3 coding sequence is TGTGCCAGCAGTTACTCCGGGACAGGAGACTCACCCCTCCACTTT. It specifies CASSYSGTGDSPLHF.

This sequence joins TRBV25-1 and TRBJ1-2; possibly TRBD1 for D (6 bases). CDR1 MGHDK and CDR2 SYGVNS come from the germline V gene. V lost 0 bases to trimming and J lost 6 bases, with 14 bases between them. The CDR3 totals 15 residues. CDR3: CASSEYSDRRNGYTF. CDR3 DNA sequence: TGTGCCAGCAGTGAATATAGCGACAGGCGGAATGGCTACACCTTC.

This chain connects TRBV7-6 to TRBJ2-3; 9 positions match TRBD2. V trimming: 5 bases; J trimming: 0 bases; junction bases outside the gene matches: 9. The CDR3 runs to 17 residues. Germline CDR1 and CDR2: SGHVS and FNYEAQ. This CDR3 reads CASSPLSAGGSTDTQYF. CDR3 coding DNA: TGTGCCAGCAGCCCGCTTTCAGCGGGGGGTAGCACAGATACGCAGTATTTT.

The chain uses TRBV5-1 and TRBJ2-7; 9 bases line up with TRBD1. The CDR3 consists of 15 residues. Germline CDR1 is SGHRS and CDR2 is YFSETQ. Trimming removed 0 bases from V and 2 bases from J; junction bases left unmatched: 3. In DNA, the CDR3 is TGCGCCAGCAGCTTGGAAGGGACAGGGCCCTACGAGCAGTACTTC. This sequence encodes CASSLEGTGPYEQYF.

This chain uses TRBV9 with TRBJ2-3, with 9 bases matching TRBD2. Trimming took 2 bases from V and 0 from J; bases not matched to a gene: 7. CDR1 is SGDLS, CDR2 YYNGEE, per germline. This CDR3 has 17 amino acids. DNA of the CDR3: TGTGCCAGCAGCGTCCCCGGGGCGGGAGGGAGCACAGATACGCAGTATTTT. Amino acids: CASSVPGAGGSTDTQYF.

CDR3 DNA: TGCGCCAGCAGCTTGAGAGCCAACCCCGGGACTAGCGGGAGAGGTGAGCAGTTCTTC. This sequence encodes CASSLRANPGTSGRGEQFF. This rearrangement joins TRBV5-1 to TRBJ2-1, with 14 nucleotides matching TRBD2. The CDR3 consists of 19 residues. After removal of 1 base from V and 9 bases from J, the junction contained 15 bases not matched to a gene. Germline values: CDR1 SGHRS, CDR2 YFSETQ.

This chain uses TRBV10-3 with TRBJ2-7, with 7 bases identical to TRBD1. Germline trimming cut 6 bases from V and 4 bases from J; bases unmatched to any gene: 3. This CDR3 spans 12 amino acids. Germline V CDR1 and CDR2: ENHRY, SYGVKD. In DNA form, the CDR3 reads TGTGCCATCAGCCAACAGGGGTACGAGCAGTACTTC. Protein: CAISQQGYEQYF.

There are a few counts of this clone. The gene calls are TRBV12-5 and TRBJ2-1, with 12 positions matching TRBD2. The trim removed 3 bases at V and 0 bases at J, leaving 3 bases unmatched. The germline gives CDR1 LGHNT, CDR2 FRNRAP. CDR3 length: 17 amino acids. The CDR3 nucleotides are TGTGCTAGTGGTTTCTCGACTAGCGGGAGCTCCTACAATGAGCAGTTCTTC. Translating it yields CASGFSTSGSSYNEQFF.

The DNA for the CDR3 is TGTGCCAGCAGCCGCAGGTCGCAGCCCCAGCATTTT. It yields the protein CASSRRSQPQHF. The chain employs TRBV5-8 and TRBJ1-5; D is uncertain. The length of the CDR3 is 12 residues. V lost 4 bases and J 7 bases, leaving 9 bases between the germline ends. Germline CDR1 reads SGHTS; CDR2 reads YDEGEE.

With regard to this clone: At the DNA level, this CDR3 is encoded by other sequences in the same sample as well. The chain combines TRBV7-9 with TRBJ2-7; D is uncertain. The CDR3 spans 14 residues. Trimming removed 1 base at V and 0 bases at J, with 7 bases between. Germline V lookup: CDR1 SEHNR, CDR2 FQNEAQ (reference sequence). In DNA form, the CDR3 reads TGTGCCAGCAGCTTAGGCGGAGCCTCCTACGAGCAGTACTTC. Its protein is CASSLGGASYEQYF. Full variable domain (missing parts from reference TRBV7-9 and TRBJ2-7): DTGVSQNPRHKITKRGQNVTFRCDPISEHNRLYWYRQTLGQGPEFLTYFQNEAQLEKSRLLSDRFSAERPKGSFSTLEIQRTEQGDSAMYLCASSLGGASYEQYFGPGTRLTVT.

V gene TRBV5-1 combines with J gene TRBJ2-7, with TRBD2 matching 8 bases. Trimming at V came to 0 bases and at J to 5 bases, leaving 13 bases not matched to a gene. Germline V gene data show CDR1 as SGHRS and CDR2 as YFSETQ. The CDR3 consists of 17 residues. CDR3 DNA: TGCGCCAGCAGCTTGGGGGCTAGCGGGTCAGCAAAGCACGAGCAGTACTTC. Translated: CASSLGASGSAKHEQYF.

CDR3 region: CASSKQGLDEQYF. In DNA form, the CDR3 reads TGCGCCAGCAGCAAACAGGGTCTCGACGAGCAGTACTTC. The chain links TRBV5-1 to TRBJ2-7, with D maybe TRBD1 (6 bases). Germline V gives CDR1 SGHRS, CDR2 YFSETQ. V shed 4 bases and J shed 5 bases, with 13 bases lying between them. CDR3 length: 13 residues.

As DNA, the CDR3 is TGTGCCAGCAGCTTAGGGCCCGGGACAGGGACCTACGAGCAGTACTTC. This gives the protein CASSLGPGTGTYEQYF. This chain joins TRBV11-2 and TRBJ2-7, with 9 bases aligning to TRBD1. Germline V CDR1 and CDR2: SGHAT, FQNNGV. V lost 1 base to trimming and J lost 2 bases; unmatched junction nucleotides: 6. This CDR3 is built from 16 residues.

The chain employs TRBV10-3 and TRBJ2-1; 11 bases fit TRBD2. The CDR3 contains 16 residues. V lost 0 bases and J lost 9; bases outside the gene matches: 7. CDR1 is ENHRY, CDR2 SYGVKD, per germline. The CDR3 bases are TGTGCCATCAGTGAGTCTGGGACTAGCGGCGGGGGTGAGCAGTTCTTC. It specifies CAISESGTSGGGEQFF.

The chain uses TRBV6-1 and TRBJ1-2, with D possibly TRBD1 on 6 matching bases. The CDR3 length is 14 residues. V gave up 2 bases and J gave up 3 bases, with 10 bases separating them. Germline V lookup: CDR1 MNHNS, CDR2 SASEGT. CDR3 residues: CASSEQGRDYGYTF. In nucleotides, the CDR3 is TGTGCCAGCAGTGAACAGGGGCGAGACTATGGCTACACCTTC.

The rearrangement links TRBV14 to TRBJ2-7; the D is unclear. Germline assignment: CDR1 SGHDN and CDR2 FVKESK. The CDR3 extends over 13 amino acids. V gave up 0 bases and J gave up 6 bases, with 9 bases separating them. The CDR3 region is CASSQELASEQYF. The CDR3 DNA reads as TGTGCCAGCAGCCAAGAATTGGCAAGCGAGCAGTACTTC.

This chain uses TRBV7-2 with TRBJ2-7; D uncertain. V gave up 2 bases and J gave up 3 bases, with 14 bases separating them. The CDR3 length is 15 residues. The germline V gene encodes CDR1 SGHTA and CDR2 FQGNSA. For the CDR3, the DNA is TGTGCCAGCAGCTTAAGCCCAAACAAGCGCTACGAGCAGTACTTC. Residues: CASSLSPNKRYEQYF.

This chain joins TRBV5-6 and TRBJ2-1, with 9 bases identical to TRBD2. V dropped 3 bases and J dropped 8; count of bases not matched to a gene: 15. CDR3 length: 17 amino acids. Germline lookup yields CDR1 SGHDT and CDR2 YYEEEE. CDR3 in DNA: TGTGCCAGCAGCTGGGCGCGGCGGGAGGGGGCGGAGGATGAGCAGTTCTTC. Amino acids: CASSWARREGAEDEQFF.

The chain is built from TRBV10-3 and TRBJ2-5; 7 nucleotides agree with TRBD2. This CDR3 has 15 residues. V shed 2 bases, J shed 2 bases, and the junction held 5 bases outside the gene matches. From germline, CDR1 is ENHRY and CDR2 SYGVKD. CDR3 region: CAISETREGQETQYF. The CDR3 DNA follows: TGTGCCATCAGTGAGACCAGGGAGGGTCAAGAGACCCAGTACTTC.

J is TRBJ1-1 and V is TRBV25-1, with 7 nucleotides matching TRBD1. The CDR3 consists of 14 residues. The germline CDR1 and CDR2 sequences are MGHDK and SYGVNS. Trimming took 2 bases from V and 10 from J; bases not matched to a gene: 10. The CDR3: CASSEGQAPVGAFF. The CDR3 DNA follows: TGTGCCAGCAGTGAAGGACAGGCCCCGGTTGGAGCTTTCTTT.

This clone has just a few counts. V and J are TRBV5-4 and TRBJ1-1; D perhaps matches TRBD1 (5 bases). Trimming removed 0 bases at V and 5 bases at J, with 14 bases between. Germline CDR1 SGHNT, CDR2 YYREEE (reference sequence). The CDR3 extends over 15 amino acids. The CDR3 sequence: CASSLALGDSTEAFF. CDR3 sequence (DNA): TGTGCCAGCAGCTTGGCCCTGGGGGACTCGACTGAAGCTTTCTTT.

The table lists this clone with a few counts. The rearrangement uses TRBV5-1 and TRBJ1-2; 10 nucleotides agree with TRBD1. V lost 3 bases, J lost 7 bases, and 6 bases stayed unmatched. From germline, CDR1 is SGHRS and CDR2 YFSETQ. The CDR3 has 14 amino acids. CDR3 coding DNA: TGCGCCAGCAGCTGGGGACAGGGGAGTCGTGGCTACACCTTC. Its protein product is CASSWGQGSRGYTF.

This clone appeared a single time. The chain recombines TRBV7-2 with TRBJ1-2, with 11 positions matching TRBD1. CDR1 and CDR2 (germline): SGHTA, FQGNSA. The CDR3 contains 15 residues. With V trimmed by 5 bases and J by 5 bases, 7 bases remained unmatched. The CDR3 protein is CASSTGQGAGYGYTF. The CDR3 bases are TGTGCCAGCAGCACCGGACAGGGGGCAGGGTATGGCTACACCTTC. The complete variable domain, with remaining parts taken from reference TRBV7-2 and TRBJ1-2, reads GAGVSQSPSNKVTEKGKDVELRCDPISGHTALYWYRQSLGQGLEFLIYFQGNSAPDKSGLPSDRFSAERTGGSVSTLTIQRTQQEDSAVYLCASSTGQGAGYGYTFGSGTRLTVV.

The gene calls are TRBV14 and TRBJ1-1; possible D gene TRBD1, 6 bases. Germline loops: CDR1 SGHDN, CDR2 FVKESK. Trimming left V 1 base short and J 1 base short, with 13 bases between. The CDR3 has 16 amino acids. For the CDR3, the DNA is TGTGCCAGCAGCCAAGTATTCGCGGGGGCGAACACTGAAGCTTTCTTT. Encoded protein: CASSQVFAGANTEAFF.

The V call is TRBV21-1, the J call TRBJ1-1; TRBD1 is taken as the D call from the table, unchecked against the DNA. TRBV21-1 is noted as a pseudogene. The CDR3 is 13 amino acids. The CDR3 loop reads CANQGVGDTEAFF. CDR3 sequence (DNA): TGTGCCAACCAGGGGGTCGGGGACACTGAAGCTTTCTTT.

The chain carries TRBV27 and TRBJ2-3; D is perhaps TRBD1 (5 bases). This CDR3 has 15 amino acids. V was clipped by 4 bases and J by 2 bases, with 13 bases between them. Germline values: CDR1 MNHEY, CDR2 SMNVEV (reference sequence). CDR3 sequence reads: CASSSRTSYTDTQYF. DNA of the CDR3: TGTGCCAGCAGTTCTCGGACATCCTACACAGATACGCAGTATTTT.

The chain links TRBV30 to TRBJ2-3; TRBD2 matches 8 bases. Looked up from germline, CDR1 is GTSNPN and CDR2 is SVGIG (reference sequence). V was clipped by 0 bases and J by 0 bases; unmatched bases: 5. The CDR3 covers 16 residues. The DNA for the CDR3 is TGTGCCTGGAGTGTACAACTAGCGGTTAGCACAGATACGCAGTATTTT. Protein: CAWSVQLAVSTDTQYF. Full variable domain (outside the CDR3, taken from reference TRBV30 and TRBJ2-3): SQTIHQWPATLVQPVGSPLSLECTVEGTSNPNLYWYRQAAGRGLQLLFYSVGIGQISSEVPQNLSASRPQDRQFILSSKKLLLSDSGFYLCAWSVQLAVSTDTQYFGPGTRLTVL.